The following is a T cell receptor (beta chain) sequence with its context. The specificity of this receptor is unknown. Base qualities are not at hand, and no much larger clone is one base apart. This specimen comes from a study of siplizumab effects on memory and regulatory T cells (dated by TCRdb to 2018 to 2020). Regarding the research as a whole: Across under ten responder-stimulator pairs, paired mixed lymphocyte reactions were conducted with siplizumab at approximately 0.99 ug/mL and without drug. The effect of the anti-CD2 antibody siplizumab on alloreactive T-cell subsets was examined in allogeneic mixed lymphocyte reactions constructed from human PBMCs. Points the paper makes about the study in general: Siplizumab significantly lowered the cumulative frequency of alloreactive sequences that could be traced to unstimulated CD4+ memory T cells. Sequences below about 10^-5 frequency were poorly captured, so only a minor fraction of alloreactive clones could be mapped to unstimulated subsets. Whether proliferating Tregs from siplizumab cultures actually had suppressive function was not functionally confirmed. Among mappable alloreactive CD4+ clones, the Treg-derived fraction averaged 68.8% with siplizumab versus 26.9% in control reactions. Unstimulated naive T cells appeared to be more diverse than memory T cells, and naive cells seemed to make a substantial contribution to the alloresponse. Roughly 75-95% of proliferating CD4+ or CD8+ clones could not be assigned a naive or memory phenotype.

The library was obtained by the immunoSEQ multiplex PCR assay. The deep sequencing platform assayed about 10^5 TCR templates per sample. Genomic DNA extracted from sorted T cells was used for TCRbeta CDR3 sequencing. The paper's data handling went like this. The R programming language was used for the clonal analysis of the TCRbeta CDR3 data. Alloreactive CD4+ and CD8+ clones were identified by comparing unstimulated samples to CFSE-low samples taken after the reaction. Regulatory or non-regulatory origin was assigned to alloreactive CD4+ clones by matching of sequences to sorted unstimulated Treg and non-Treg repertoires. TCRdb re-hosts the immuneACCESS table, in-frame sequences only. Its copies lack some clones; in the studies checked, an unresolved V gene accounts for under half of them, and the cause for the rest is not known. V and J calls and clone size are given by that table; D and trimming were obtained from the DNA. Present in this sample are roughly 8,500 clones, roughly two fifths of which were seen just once. Around 5% of the sample is in the top ten clones.

Cells from the mixed lymphocyte reactions were cocultured for 6 days at 37 degrees C. After responder PBMCs were labelled with CFSE and stimulator PBMCs with Violet Dye, the two populations were combined at a 1:1 ratio. Sorted unstimulated T cells, along with proliferating T cells recovered from mixed lymphocyte reactions, underwent TCRbeta CDR3 sequencing. Fresh whole blood from approximately ten HLA-typed healthy donors was used to isolate PBMCs. Proliferating CFSE-low responder T cells were FACS-sorted after the mixed lymphocyte reaction for TCR sequencing. The V end gives up 3 bases and the J end 1 base, leaving 7 bases in the junction not matched to a gene. The germline V gene provides CDR1 MNHNS and CDR2 SASEGT. The CDR3 starts with the cysteine, ends with the phenylalanine, and has 16 residues. Of the read, only the CDR3 DNA is kept; its 48 bases are in frame from base 1.

The chain uses TRBV6-1 and TRBJ1-1, and 8 bases in between align with TRBD1. The sequence derives from a human donor in good health; the cells came from an allogeneic mixed lymphocyte reaction. Specimen: CFSE-low (dividing) CD8+ T cells sorted from an allogeneic mixed lymphocyte reaction. CDR3 protein: CASSDPAGGRNTEAFF. The sequenced DNA is TGTGCCAGCAGTGATCCGGCAGGGGGCAGGAACACTGAAGCTTTCTTT.